This TCR beta chain was identified in a study of T cell changes during pregnancy in multiple sclerosis. Germline values: CDR1 MNHEY, CDR2 SMNVEV (reference sequence). The V gene lost 3 bases and the J gene lost 4 bases, with 9 bases spanning the gap. The CDR3 loop spans 14 amino acids. Here immunoSEQ multiplex PCR was the method, and the copy in TCRdb shows in-frame clones only, minus some. The top ten clones hold about 2.1% of a sample with some 69,000 clones, roughly 87% of them seen once. The origin of this receptor is a female donor in good health, enrolled as a control in a pregnancy study. The chain couples TRBV27 to TRBJ2-2; the D gene is possibly TRBD1 (5 bases). The sample in question was peripheral blood, obtained in the second trimester of pregnancy. CDR3 residues: CASSFIQGTGELFF. The CDR3 DNA reads as TGTGCCAGCAGTTTTATCCAGGGCACCGGGGAGCTGTTTTTT.